The entry that follows covers one TCR beta chain sequence. This sample also contains other DNA sequences that code for the same CDR3. This sample stems from a study of blood T cell repertoires in COVID-19. Across the study: COVID-19 samples, acute and convalescent, were from the United States, Italy and Spain. In each case, the material was cDNA or gDNA derived from T cells, B-cell-depleted T cells, or PBMCs.

CDR1 and CDR2 (germline): SGHRS, YFSETQ. The CDR3 is 16 residues long. The ends lost 0 bases at V and 0 bases at J; junction bases unmatched: 2. Original methodology: By means of reference gene primer amplification, nucleated cell counts were estimated. The table came from immunoSEQ multiplex PCR; TCRdb's copy has only in-frame clones and leaves some out. The V and J calls and clone size are taken from that table; D and trimming were inferred from the DNA. Of roughly 290,000 clones listed, 89% are singletons. The sample consisted of peripheral blood. This rearrangement joins TRBV5-1 to TRBJ1-1, with 10 bases that match TRBD1. The TCR was taken from an older woman with acute or convalescent COVID-19. CDR3 in DNA: TGCGCCAGCAGCTTGGGACAGGGGGCTATGAACACTGAAGCTTTCTTT. This translates into CASSLGQGAMNTEAFF. The whole variable domain, filled in from reference TRBV5-1 and TRBJ1-1, reads KAGVTQTPRYLIKTRGQQVTLSCSPISGHRSVSWYQQTPGQGLQFLFEYFSETQRNKGNFPGRFSGRQFSNSRSEMNVSTLELGDSALYLCASSLGQGAMNTEAFFGQGTRLTVV.